The clone carrying this TCR beta chain has only a few counts. Its antigen is undetermined. The data derive from a study of CD8 T cells in ankylosing spondylitis. The study, taken as a whole, reports: In ankylosing spondylitis blood, a motif of eight highly homologous TCR beta variants appeared characteristic.

TCRdb recomputed calls from the 5' RACE reads with MiXCR, one row per CDR3 protein. This sample has over 400,000 distinct CDR3 sequences, with 25% to 30% found just once. Germline assignment: CDR1 LNHDA and CDR2 SQIVND (reference sequence). The CDR3 is made up of 16 amino acids. Trimming shortened V by 9 bases and J by 7 bases, and 25 bases separated the two germline ends. The clonotype originates from a male donor with ankylosing spondylitis. J is TRBJ2-1 and V is TRBV19; D is possibly TRBD1 or TRBD2 (6 bases each). The sequencing input was blood, either unsorted or a sorted T cell fraction (not recorded which). In nucleotides, the CDR3 is TGTGCCAGCAGAAACAAACCGGGACAAGGGAGGAATGAGCAGTTCTTC. This translates into CASRNKPGQGRNEQFF.